This TCR beta chain originates from a study of T cells after yellow fever vaccination. Making TCR cDNA involved 5'RACE template switching, which added UMIs and a universal primer site. TCRdb reprocessed the 5' RACE reads via MiXCR and lists one record per CDR3 protein. The table lists 250,000 to 300,000 distinct CDR3 sequences, 13% of them singletons. This clonotype was found a few times. The V end was cut by 4 bases, the J end by 4 bases, with 17 bases between. Germline CDR1 is MNHNS and CDR2 is SASEGT. The CDR3 loop spans 16 amino acids. This receptor was identified in a man under 40 who received the YFV17D yellow fever vaccine. V and J are TRBV6-1 and TRBJ2-1; D perhaps matches TRBD2 (6 bases). Sequenced material: CD4+ T cells sorted from PBMCs, taken 45 days after the yellow fever booster vaccination. The CDR3: CASSVGLAPPYNEQFF. The CDR3 region has the DNA TGTGCCAGCAGTGTAGGCCTAGCGCCACCGTACAATGAGCAGTTCTTC.